This T cell receptor (beta chain) originates from a study of shared clonotypes between healthy human individuals. This clone was picked up one time. Sequenced by immunoSEQ multiplex PCR; TCRdb stores in-frame clones only, minus some. The sample yields about 680,000 clones, over 65% seen once. The CDR3 length is 13 residues. V lost 2 bases to trimming and J lost 6 bases; unmatched junction nucleotides: 2. CDR1 and CDR2 (germline): KGHSH, LQKENI. This chain joins TRBV18 and TRBJ1-2, with TRBD1 identical over 8 bases. The material sequenced was memory CD4+ T cells sorted from blood. As for subset: CD45RA-negative fraction. This clonotype was sampled from a woman in her twenties or thirties in good health. The CDR3 region is CASSPSQGDGYTF. The CDR3 region has the DNA TGTGCCAGCTCACCATCACAGGGGGATGGCTACACCTTC.